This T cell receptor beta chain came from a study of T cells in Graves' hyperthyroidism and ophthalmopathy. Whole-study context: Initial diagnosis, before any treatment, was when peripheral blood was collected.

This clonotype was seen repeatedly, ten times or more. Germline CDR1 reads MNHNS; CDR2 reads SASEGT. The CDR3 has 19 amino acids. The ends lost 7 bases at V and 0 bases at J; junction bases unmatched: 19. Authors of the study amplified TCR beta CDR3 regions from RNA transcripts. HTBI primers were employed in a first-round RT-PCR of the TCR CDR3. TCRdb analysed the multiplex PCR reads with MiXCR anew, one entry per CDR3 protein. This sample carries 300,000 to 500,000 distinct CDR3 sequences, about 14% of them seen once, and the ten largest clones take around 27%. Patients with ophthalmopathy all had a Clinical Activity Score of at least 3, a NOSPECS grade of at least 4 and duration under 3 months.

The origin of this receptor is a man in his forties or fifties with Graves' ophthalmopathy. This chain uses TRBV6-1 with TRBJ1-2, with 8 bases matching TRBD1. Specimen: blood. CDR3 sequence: CASNYTPGQARRTNYGYTF. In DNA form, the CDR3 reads TGTGCCAGCAACTACACTCCGGGACAGGCAAGAAGAACTAACTATGGCTACACCTTC.